The entry below gives a single TCR beta chain sequence along with its context. This entry belongs to a study of blood T cell repertoires in COVID-19. Study in general: Both acute and convalescent COVID-19 samples were obtained from the United States, Italy and Spain.

Assay used: immunoSEQ multiplex PCR; TCRdb lists only in-frame clones, some missing. This table holds about 30,000 clones, 85% to 90% found once. Germline assignment: CDR1 MNHEY and CDR2 SVGAGI. V lost 7 bases and J 7 bases, leaving 16 bases between the germline ends. There are 13 residues in the CDR3. This clonotype was sampled from a man older than 75 with acute or convalescent COVID-19. V is TRBV6-5 and J is TRBJ2-5, with D possibly matching TRBD1 (7 bases). Sequenced: peripheral blood. CDR3 nucleotides: TGTGCCAGCATCAGCAGGGGGGATGGGACCCAGTACTTC. Its translation is CASISRGDGTQYF.